These 13 T cell receptor beta chains were all obtained from the same sample, sequenced in a study of monozygotic twins with inflammatory bowel disease (dated by TCRdb to the late 2010s). The library came from 5' RACE. Sequencing instrument: Illumina HiSeq 2500. Once TCRdb had reprocessed the reads, it stored one entry per CDR3 protein sequence and supplied no DNA. The sample table gives around 380,000 distinct CDR3 sequences. The ten largest clonotypes hold around 2.3% of the sample. Sequenced: blood. These receptors were collected from a human donor with ulcerative colitis or Crohn's disease, or a healthy co-twin of an affected twin (not recorded which).

The chain couples TRBV14 to TRBJ2-7; as DNA is missing, the TRBD1 call by TCRdb cannot be tested. Germline V gives CDR1 SGHDN, CDR2 FVKESK. The CDR3 covers 13 residues. CDR3 residues: CASSQEIRVEQYF.

This chain links TRBV7-9 with TRBJ2-1. This CDR3 is built from 14 residues. The germline V gene encodes CDR1 SEHNR and CDR2 FQNEAQ (reference sequence). CDR3 sequence: CATSPERSYNEQFF.

This chain links TRBV14 with TRBJ2-2; checking the TCRdb D call of TRBD1 is not possible without DNA. The CDR3 runs to 17 residues. Germline V gene data show CDR1 as SGHDN and CDR2 as FVKESK. The CDR3 is CASSQEYGTINRGELFF.

The chain carries TRBV5-6 and TRBJ1-3; TCRdb designates TRBD1, a call that cannot be tested without DNA. The V gene's germline CDR1 is SGHDT and CDR2 YYEEEE. The CDR3 covers 15 residues. CDR3: CASSLANRGGNTIYF.

This chain links TRBV24-1 with TRBJ2-1; TCRdb designates TRBD1, a call that cannot be tested without DNA. This CDR3 contains 16 residues. Germline values: CDR1 KGHDR, CDR2 SFDVKD. The CDR3 protein is CATSDSGRGPTNEQFF.

This chain joins TRBV2 and TRBJ1-4; TCRdb designates TRBD1, a call that cannot be tested without DNA. Germline assignment: CDR1 SNHLY and CDR2 FYNNEI. This CDR3 contains 14 residues. The CDR3 protein is CASRAQGGVGKLFF.

This chain links TRBV10-3 with TRBJ1-4; TCRdb indicates TRBD1, and absent DNA this call remains unverified. The length of the CDR3 is 15 residues. Germline V gene lookup returns CDR1 ENHRY and CDR2 SYGVKD. The CDR3 reads CAISDPGRGNEKLFF.

The chain uses TRBV7-2 and TRBJ2-2; TCRdb designates TRBD2, a call that cannot be tested without DNA. Germline assignment: CDR1 SGHTA and CDR2 FQGNSA. This CDR3 contains 15 residues. The CDR3 here is CASNTLAVYTGELFF.

The V gene is TRBV29-1, the J gene TRBJ2-5. CDR3 length: 12 residues. Germline V gives CDR1 SQVTM, CDR2 ANQGSEA. The chain's CDR3 is CSVGHYEETQYF. The whole variable domain, filled in from reference TRBV29-1 and TRBJ2-5, reads SAVISQKPSRDICQRGTSLTIQCQVDSQVTMMFWYRQQPGQSLTLIATANQGSEATYESGFVIDKFPISRPNLTFSTLTVSNMSPEDSSIYLCSVGHYEETQYFGPGTRLLVL.

J is TRBJ1-2 and V is TRBV5-5; the D gene TCRdb calls, TRBD1, cannot be checked with no DNA. Germline CDR1 and CDR2: SGHKS and YYEKEE (reference sequence). The CDR3 is made up of 16 amino acids. The CDR3 here is CASSLDSRTGIYGYTF.

The J gene is TRBJ2-1, the V gene TRBV12-3 or TRBV12-4; no DNA is available, so the TRBD1 call from TCRdb remains unchecked. The CDR3 sequence is 14 residues long. The CDR3 sequence: CASNAHGKYNEQFF.

The chain couples TRBV29-1 to TRBJ1-1; TCRdb calls TRBD1, which cannot be checked without DNA. CDR1 SQVTM and CDR2 ANQGSEA come from the germline V gene. The CDR3 sequence is 12 residues long. The chain's CDR3 is CSVDGHNTEAFF.

This rearrangement joins TRBV7-9 to TRBJ2-5; the D gene TCRdb calls, TRBD1, cannot be checked with no DNA. The CDR3 totals 13 residues. Germline V gene sequence: CDR1 SEHNR, CDR2 FQNEAQ (reference sequence). The chain's CDR3 is CASRNQGRETQYF.